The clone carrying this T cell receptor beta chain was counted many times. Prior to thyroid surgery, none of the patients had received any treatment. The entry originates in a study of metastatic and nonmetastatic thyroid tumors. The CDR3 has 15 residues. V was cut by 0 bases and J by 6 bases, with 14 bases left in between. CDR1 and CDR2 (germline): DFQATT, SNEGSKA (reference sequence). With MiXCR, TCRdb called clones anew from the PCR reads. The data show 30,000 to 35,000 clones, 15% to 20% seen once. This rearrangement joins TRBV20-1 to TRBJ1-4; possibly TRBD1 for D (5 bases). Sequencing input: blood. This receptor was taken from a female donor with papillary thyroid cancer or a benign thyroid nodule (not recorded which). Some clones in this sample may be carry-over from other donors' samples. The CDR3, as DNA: TGCAGTGCTAGAGATACCCGGGGGTTATATGAAAAACTGTTTTTT. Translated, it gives CSARDTRGLYEKLFF.